The 5 T cell receptor beta chains presented below share a single source sample, sequenced in a study of blood T cell repertoires in COVID-19. Clones were read by immunoSEQ multiplex PCR, and TCRdb kept only the in-frame ones, dropping some. Among some 350,000 clones listed, about 90% were seen once. Sequenced: PBMCs or T cells enriched from blood (not recorded which). These TCRs come from a woman aged 30 to 39 who had recovered from COVID-19.

This chain joins TRBV27 and TRBJ2-3, with 10 bases identical to TRBD2. This CDR3 region has 16 residues. Trimming cost V 5 bases and J 0 bases; bases outside gene matches: 5. Germline lookup yields CDR1 MNHEY and CDR2 SMNVEV (reference sequence). The CDR3 protein is CASSLTSGLSTDTQYF. The CDR3 region has the DNA TGTGCCAGCAGTCTGACTAGCGGGCTTAGCACAGATACGCAGTATTTT.

V and J are TRBV4-1 and TRBJ1-2, with 9 nucleotides matching TRBD1. CDR3 size: 16 residues. Germline trimming cut 0 bases from V and 7 bases from J; bases unmatched to any gene: 9. Germline loops: CDR1 MGHRA, CDR2 YSYEKL. The CDR3 DNA reads as TGCGCCAGCAGCCAAGATGAGTTGACAGGGGGAAGTGGCTACACCTTC. Translated, it gives CASSQDELTGGSGYTF.

The chain links TRBV3-1 (or the pseudogene TRBV3-2) to TRBJ1-4; 9 bases match TRBD1. Germline V gives CDR1 LGHDT, CDR2 YNNKEL (reference sequence). V was clipped by 5 bases and J by 7 bases; unmatched bases: 8. The CDR3 totals 15 residues. As DNA, the CDR3 is TGTGCCAGCAGCGCACCGGGACAGGGTGGTGAAAAACTGTTTTTT. Residues: CASSAPGQGGEKLFF.

The CDR3 DNA reads as TGTGCCATCAGTGTTGAGGAGGGGAACTTGAGGACCTTC. Translation: CAISVEEGNLRTF. The chain couples TRBV10-3 to TRBJ1-2, with D possibly matching TRBD1 (5 bases). This CDR3 contains 13 residues. V was trimmed by 4 bases and J by 14 bases, leaving 20 bases between them. Per germline, CDR1 ENHRY and CDR2 SYGVKD.

The chain couples TRBV7-2 to TRBJ2-3; TRBD2 agrees at 9 bases. This CDR3 spans 17 amino acids. The germline V gene has CDR1 SGHTA and CDR2 FQGNSA. V was pared by 5 bases and J by 4 bases, with 13 bases of the junction left unmatched. CDR3 in DNA: TGTGCCAGCAGCCCTCAGGGCGGCGGGGGGGCCTCAGATACGCAGTATTTT. Translating it yields CASSPQGGGGASDTQYF.